This T cell receptor beta chain was recorded in a study of post-analysis software for immune sequencing data. Findings and limits, study-wide: Five TRBV segments were more frequent in patients than controls; TRBV5-6, TRBV5-1 and TRBV20-1 belonged to this group. By F measure, samples from a shared preparation batch strongly co-clustered.

Unique molecular identifiers were present in the TCR beta cDNA libraries. TCRdb re-derived calls from the PCR reads in MiXCR, one entry per CDR3 protein. This table holds approximately 570,000 distinct CDR3 sequences, roughly 46% found once. Points on this clonotype: What it recognizes is unknown.

The V gene end was trimmed by 1 base and the J gene end by 8 bases; junction bases not matched to a gene: 15. The germline CDR1 and CDR2 sequences are SEHNR and FQNEAQ (reference sequence). The CDR3 sequence is 18 residues long. The receptor was isolated from a girl aged 5 to 17 with multiple sclerosis. Sequencing input: blood. The rearrangement links TRBV7-9 to TRBJ2-1; 9 positions agree with TRBD1. In DNA, the CDR3 is TGTGCCAGCAGCTTAGATCCCACAGGGGGCGCATATACGGATGAGCAGTTCTTC. Translating gives CASSLDPTGGAYTDEQFF.